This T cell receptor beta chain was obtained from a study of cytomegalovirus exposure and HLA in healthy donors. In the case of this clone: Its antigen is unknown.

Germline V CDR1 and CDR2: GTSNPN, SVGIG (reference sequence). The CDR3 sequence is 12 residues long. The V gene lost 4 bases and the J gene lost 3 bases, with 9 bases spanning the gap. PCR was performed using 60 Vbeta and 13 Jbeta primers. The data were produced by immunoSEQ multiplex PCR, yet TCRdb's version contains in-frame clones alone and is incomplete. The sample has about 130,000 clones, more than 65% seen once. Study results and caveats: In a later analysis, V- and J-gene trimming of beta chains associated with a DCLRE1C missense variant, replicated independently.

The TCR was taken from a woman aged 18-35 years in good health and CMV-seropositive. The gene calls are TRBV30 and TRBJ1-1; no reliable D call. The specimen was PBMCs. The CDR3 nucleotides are TGTGCCTGGAATCGGGAGGACACTGAAGCTTTCTTT. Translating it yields CAWNREDTEAFF.